This T cell receptor (beta chain) emerged from a study of PD-1 blockade in mismatch repair-deficient tumors. Study background: Patients had over 10 mismatch repair-deficient cancer types, all previously treated and progressing.

Here immunoSEQ multiplex PCR was the method, and the copy in TCRdb shows in-frame clones only, minus some. The sample consists of more than 85,000 clones, under 90% of them appearing once. All patients were mismatch repair deficient, assessed by either PCR or immunohistochemistry. The TCR-sequenced patients were a few responders to pembrolizumab. There are 18 residues in the CDR3. V shed 3 bases and J 4 bases; nucleotides not matched to a gene: 8. The V gene's germline CDR1 is SGDLS and CDR2 YYNGEE. Broader study findings: Rapid post-treatment expansion, then contraction, generally preceding radiologic response, marked tumor-resident clones.

As for this clone: The antigen remains unidentified.

The sample in question was peripheral blood, obtained roughly 35 weeks after starting pembrolizumab. This rearrangement joins TRBV9 to TRBJ2-2; 14 bases align to TRBD2. This clonotype originated in an adult with mismatch repair-deficient cancer. The CDR3 reads CASSGGLAGGLGTGELFF. The CDR3 DNA reads as TGTGCCAGCAGCGGAGGACTAGCGGGAGGCCTGGGCACCGGGGAGCTGTTTTTT.